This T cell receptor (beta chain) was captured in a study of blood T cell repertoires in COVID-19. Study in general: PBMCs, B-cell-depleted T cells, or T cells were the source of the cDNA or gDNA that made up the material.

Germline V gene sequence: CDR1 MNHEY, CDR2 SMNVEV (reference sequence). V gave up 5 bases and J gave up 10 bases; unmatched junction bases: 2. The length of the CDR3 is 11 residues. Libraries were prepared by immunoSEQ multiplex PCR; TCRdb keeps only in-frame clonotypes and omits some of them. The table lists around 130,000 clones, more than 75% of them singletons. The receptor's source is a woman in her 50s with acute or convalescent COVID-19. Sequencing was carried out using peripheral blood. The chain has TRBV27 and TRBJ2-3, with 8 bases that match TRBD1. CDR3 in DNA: TGTGCCAGCAGTCCAGGGGGCTCGCAGTATTTT. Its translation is CASSPGGSQYF.